The present T cell receptor beta chain was sequenced within a study of T cells in Graves' hyperthyroidism and ophthalmopathy. Study context: Peripheral blood was secured at the point of initial diagnosis, before any treatment. The study, taken as a whole, reports: Blood also contained most expanded thyroid clonotypes above 0.001. From stable hyperthyroidism, ophthalmopathy was separated by a 13 V-J model.

Patients were excluded for uncontrolled infection, other autoimmune disease, pregnancy or lactation. RNA transcripts were the template for amplifying TCR beta CDR3 regions. The HTBI primer set drove a first-round RT-PCR of the TCR CDR3. TCRdb ran MiXCR on the multiplex PCR reads and lists one entry per CDR3 protein. Of fewer than 650,000 distinct CDR3 sequences in the sample, around 15% were seen once. This clonotype was observed many times. Its antigen is not identified. Source material: blood. The clonotype was recovered from a woman in her 40s with Graves' ophthalmopathy.

CDR3 loop: CASRLGQGPNQPQHF. The CDR3 bases are TGTGCCAGCAGACTGGGACAGGGACCAAATCAGCCCCAGCATTTT. This rearrangement joins TRBV6-5 to TRBJ1-5, with 9 bases lining up with TRBD1. Trimming took 6 bases from V and 4 from J; bases not matched to a gene: 7. CDR1 MNHEY and CDR2 SVGAGI come from the germline V gene. The CDR3 is made up of 15 amino acids.